This T cell receptor beta chain was recovered during a study of vaccination and CD4 T cells after COVID-19. Notes on the study in general: Relatively few convalescent patients were studied, without early post-infection timepoints.

Notes on this clonotype: Antigen unknown.

The V and J ends lost 1 base and 9 bases respectively, with 15 bases between them. Germline CDR1 SGHVS, CDR2 FNYEAQ. The CDR3 is 14 residues long. The treatment here: approximately 9-day PBMC culture with coronavirus spike peptide pools or control peptides (ViraFEST assay). First, ViraFEST expanded antigen-specific T cells with peptide pools, and next it sequenced the TCRs. Sequence data for DNA of cultured CD4+ T cells were generated by the Oncomine TCR Beta short-read assay. Genomic DNA from cultured CD4+ T cells was extracted. MiXCR, run by TCRdb on the PCR reads, gives a single entry per CDR3 protein. The data contain about 16,000 distinct CDR3 sequences, 30% to 45% of them seen just once; the ten biggest clones take up approximately 14%.

V usage is TRBV7-6 and J usage is TRBJ1-1, with D unresolved. This sequence was found in a human donor with COVID-19. The sample comprised cultured CD4+ T cells from blood. The CDR3 bases are TGTGCCAGCAGCTTAGACGGGCAGACCAGCCAAGCTTTCTTT. Amino acid sequence: CASSLDGQTSQAFF. The whole variable domain, remainder taken from reference TRBV7-6 and TRBJ1-1, is GAGVSQSPRYKVTKRGQDVALRCDPISGHVSLYWYRQALGQGPEFLTYFNYEAQQDKSGLPNDRFSAERPEGSISTLTIQRTEQRDSAMYRCASSLDGQTSQAFFGQGTRLTVV.